These T cell receptor beta chains were read from a single sample in a study of cytomegalovirus exposure and HLA in healthy donors. Sequencing used immunoSEQ multiplex PCR; TCRdb keeps in-frame clones, though not all of them. The profile shows approximately 220,000 clones, approximately 83% of them singletons. The sequenced sample was PBMCs. These receptors all stem from a woman in her 30s in good health and CMV-seropositive. Both conserved end residues are trimmed from each CDR3. Size tells how often a clone was seen (once, few, many) or the class of an expanded clone, and some rows leave it out.

j_gene	v_gene	abundance	CDR3aa
TRBJ1-1	TRBV13	NA	ASSASGRILEAF
TRBJ1-1	TRBV5-1	few	ASSLAGNTEAF
TRBJ2-6	TRBV18	NA	ASSRRQRGSGANVLT
TRBJ2-7	TRBV4-1	NA	ASSQRIAYEQY
TRBJ2-7	TRBV11-2	NA	ASTQDRVSYEQY
TRBJ2-7	TRBV10-3	few	AISESRLLGTFYEQY
TRBJ1-1	TRBV9	NA	ASSVNTVGGTEAF
TRBJ1-2	TRBV25-1	few	ASSETENYGYT
TRBJ1-5	TRBV5-1	NA	ASSLGEGDLQPQH
TRBJ2-6	TRBV18	few	ASSPPSSGANVLT
TRBJ2-5	TRBV30	NA	AWKVGGGETQY
TRBJ1-1	TRBV9	NA	ASSPSGQQNTEAF
TRBJ2-5	TRBV15	NA	ATSRSFGRQETQY
TRBJ2-7	TRBV28	NA	ASSNGGISRTEQY
TRBJ2-1	TRBV7-9	NA	ASRTSGSSYNEQF
TRBJ2-2	TRBV7-6	NA	ASSSDGANTGELF
TRBJ1-2	TRBV9	NA	ASSLDRGRAYGYT
TRBJ1-4	TRBV11-2	once	ASSSTGIREKLF
TRBJ1-4	TRBV6-5	NA	ASSYGGRALEKLF
TRBJ1-1	TRBV20-1	few	SATRGAEAF
TRBJ1-2	TRBV19	few	ASTSDSIANYGYT
TRBJ2-6	TRBV19	NA	ASSIAYRSGANVLT
TRBJ2-7	TRBV30	NA	AWGDRSYEQY
TRBJ2-1	TRBV10-3	once	AISDKGGTDDNEQF
TRBJ1-5	TRBV6-5	NA	ASSYSGQPNQPQH
TRBJ1-5	TRBV27	NA	ASSLSEEYGPQH
TRBJ1-1	TRBV30	NA	AWSVGGYTEAF
TRBJ2-7	TRBV15	NA	ATSREADDSYEQY
TRBJ1-1	TRBV6-5	NA	ASSYGGVNTEAF
TRBJ1-1	TRBV7-3	NA	ASSLNPTGVDEAF
TRBJ1-4	TRBV18	few	ASSDNSVSRAKLF
TRBJ1-2	TRBV19	NA	ASRQGINGYT
TRBJ2-7	TRBV14	NA	ASMGGVPGEQY
TRBJ2-3	TRBV29-1	once	SVERQGWDTDTQY
TRBJ2-1	TRBV15	NA	ATSTDRGSYNEQF
TRBJ2-1	TRBV2	NA	ASRVLAGVSEQF
TRBJ2-5	TRBV30	once	AWTGGGSGETQY
TRBJ1-2	TRBV5-1	NA	ASSLVGRDNYGYT
TRBJ1-2	TRBV9	NA	ASSARENYGYT
TRBJ1-5	TRBV15	NA	ATSRVQGTNQPQH
TRBJ1-2	TRBV2	NA	ASSEDRGPVASGYT
TRBJ2-5	TRBV19	few	ASRPAGGQETQY
TRBJ1-3	TRBV15	few	ATSDRSSGNTIY
TRBJ2-5	TRBV27	NA	ASSTRRRETQY
TRBJ2-7	TRBV6-5	NA	ASSYSLAGGTYEQY
TRBJ2-1	TRBV5-1	NA	ASSFRGVREGSYNEQF
TRBJ1-2	TRBV7-3	NA	ASSSGLSNYGYT
TRBJ1-2	TRBV27	NA	ASSPDVRRSGYT
TRBJ1-2	TRBV28	NA	ASSIDSNGGYT
TRBJ2-4	TRBV9	NA	ASSVGGVAKNIQY
TRBJ1-1	TRBV29-1	few	SVAHDVNTEAF